These T cell receptor beta chains were read from a single sample in a study of shared clonotypes between healthy human individuals. Produced via immunoSEQ multiplex PCR; TCRdb's table is partial and in-frame only. Of approximately 1,500,000 clones listed, roughly 96% were seen once; the top ten hold approximately 1.2%. The sequenced sample consisted of naive CD4+ T cells sorted from blood. These receptors were obtained from a man aged 25-45 years in good health. Each CDR3 is given with its conserved first and last residue. Fields, in order: clone size, J gene, D gene, V gene, CDR3 protein, CDR3 DNA. The D gene is left open where the match is weak. Expanded clones get a size class; other rows say once, few or many, or leave the size out.

>-|TRBJ1-4|-|TRBV5-1
CASSSAEATNEKLFF
TGCGCCAGCAGCTCGGCAGAAGCAACTAATGAAAAACTGTTTTTT
>-|TRBJ2-1|-|TRBV5-1
CASSRINVVGNEQFF
TGCGCCAGCAGCCGGATCAACGTGGTCGGCAATGAGCAGTTCTTC
>-|TRBJ2-7|TRBD1|TRBV19
CASSIGQGVLEQYF
TGTGCCAGTAGTATTGGACAGGGGGTCCTGGAGCAGTACTTC
>-|TRBJ2-7|-|TRBV19
CASSIDPRSYEQYF
TGTGCCAGTAGTATAGACCCACGAAGCTACGAGCAGTACTTC
>-|TRBJ2-3|-|TRBV6-6
CASSHRRAGSTDTQYF
TGTGCCAGCAGCCACCGGAGGGCCGGGAGCACAGATACGCAGTATTTT
>-|TRBJ2-7|-|TRBV7-2
CASSLYDGPYEQYF
TGTGCCAGCAGCTTATACGACGGGCCCTACGAGCAGTACTTC
>-|TRBJ2-7|-|TRBV5-6
CASSLEQGEQYF
TGTGCCAGCAGTTTGGAACAGGGAGAGCAGTACTTC
>once|TRBJ2-7|TRBD2|TRBV4-3
CASSQETGGIAYEQYF
TGCGCCAGCAGCCAAGAAACGGGAGGGATTGCTTACGAGCAGTACTTC
>-|TRBJ2-7|-|TRBV6-4
CASSVLARF
TGTGCCAGCAGTGTACTAGCAAGGTTC
>-|TRBJ2-2|-|TRBV13
CASSLGHRRNTGELFF
TGTGCCAGCAGCTTAGGCCACAGGAGGAACACCGGGGAGCTGTTTTTT
>-|TRBJ2-1|-|TRBV15
CATSRVGQWEREQFF
TGTGCCACCAGCAGAGTGGGTCAGTGGGAACGTGAGCAGTTCTTC
>-|TRBJ2-1|TRBD2|TRBV4-3
CASSPRGGRENEQFF
TGCGCCAGCAGCCCGCGCGGAGGGCGGGAGAATGAGCAGTTCTTC
>-|TRBJ2-3|-|TRBV6-1
CASSEFMVSPDTQYF
TGTGCCAGCAGTGAATTTATGGTCAGCCCAGATACGCAGTATTTT
>-|TRBJ1-3|TRBD1|TRBV2
CASSPQGSGNTIYF
TGTGCCAGCAGTCCACAGGGGTCTGGAAACACCATATATTTT
>-|TRBJ1-5|TRBD1|TRBV7-2
CASSLNRGPNQPQHF
TGTGCCAGCAGCTTAAACAGGGGTCCAAATCAGCCCCAGCATTTT
>-|TRBJ1-1|-|TRBV28
CASSTSGVGTEAFF
TGTGCCAGCAGCACATCGGGGGTAGGCACTGAAGCTTTCTTT
>-|TRBJ2-1|-|TRBV28
CASTTDYNEQFF
TGTGCCAGCACAACAGATTACAATGAGCAGTTCTTC
>-|TRBJ2-2|TRBD2|TRBV14
CASSQRRASGNTGELFF
TGTGCCAGCAGCCAAAGACGGGCTAGCGGGAACACCGGGGAGCTGTTTTTT
>-|TRBJ2-2|-|TRBV7-3
CASSLSGNTGELFF
TGTGCCAGCAGCTTATCGGGGAACACCGGGGAGCTGTTTTTT
>-|TRBJ1-4|-|TRBV18
CASSPSIGQQNEKLFF
TGTGCCAGCTCCCCCTCAATCGGGCAGCAGAATGAAAAACTGTTTTTT
>-|TRBJ2-7|TRBD2|TRBV2
CASSTRLAFEQYF
TGTGCCAGCAGTACCCGACTAGCTTTCGAGCAGTACTTC
>-|TRBJ2-3|TRBD1|TRBV28
CASSKGQGIDTQYF
TGTGCCAGCAGTAAGGGACAGGGTATAGATACGCAGTATTTT
>-|TRBJ2-2|-|TRBV7-2
CASSLARDGELFF
TGTGCCAGCAGCTTAGCGCGGGACGGGGAGCTGTTTTTT
>-|TRBJ2-1|-|TRBV28
CASSLGHRDNEQFF
TGTGCCAGCAGTTTAGGCCACAGGGACAATGAGCAGTTCTTC
>-|TRBJ2-6|-|TRBV28
CASSFFSGANVLTF
TGTGCCAGCAGTTTCTTCTCTGGGGCCAACGTCCTGACTTTC
>-|TRBJ2-3|-|TRBV21-1
CASSRAGGLDTQYF
TGTGCCAGCAGCAGAGCGGGAGGGTTAGATACGCAGTATTTT
>-|TRBJ1-1|-|TRBV5-6
CASSLAGGHTEAFF
TGTGCCAGCAGCTTGGCCGGGGGGCACACTGAAGCTTTCTTT
>-|TRBJ2-5|-|TRBV6-1
CASSERGGGETQYF
TGTGCCAGCAGTGAACGGGGAGGGGGAGAGACCCAGTACTTC
>-|TRBJ2-3|TRBD2|TRBV7-2
CASSLFTSGTDTQYF
TGTGCCAGCAGCTTATTTACTAGCGGGACAGATACGCAGTATTTT
>-|TRBJ2-4|-|TRBV28
CATTEGGTVGIQYF
TGTGCCACCACCGAGGGGGGAACGGTTGGCATTCAGTACTTC
>once|TRBJ2-3|-|TRBV6-1
CASSDPGIGTQYF
TGTGCCAGCAGTGATCCTGGAATCGGTACGCAGTATTTT
>-|TRBJ1-1|-|TRBV14
CASSHRGNTEAFF
TGTGCCAGCAGCCATAGGGGGAACACTGAAGCTTTCTTT